Listed below are T cell receptor beta chains from one sample, sequenced in a study of identical twins. MiXCR, applied by TCRdb to the 5' RACE reads, yields one record per CDR3 protein. The sample includes some 200,000 distinct CDR3 sequences, 6.5% to 8.5% seen only once; the top ten take around 1.8%. The same specimen was also included in a second study, on yellow fever vaccine responses in identical twins.

Sample: memory (CD45RO+) T cells sorted from blood. These receptors all come from a woman under 30 in good health. Both conserved end residues are part of each CDR3.

CDR3aa	j_gene	v_gene
CASSMGQGVRTEAFF	TRBJ1-1	TRBV19
CASSLKGMNTEAFF	TRBJ1-1	TRBV12-3/TRBV12-4
CASHNGGPGANVLTF	TRBJ2-6	TRBV6-2/TRBV6-3
CASSPFRDYAETQYF	TRBJ2-5	TRBV6-1
CASSNDASSYNEQFF	TRBJ2-1	TRBV27
CASSPSATIQYF	TRBJ2-4	TRBV18
CASRRVGGVSGEQYF	TRBJ2-7	TRBV11-2
CASSQDRGETQYF	TRBJ2-5	TRBV7-2
CASSLSDITDTQYF	TRBJ2-3	TRBV5-1
CASSFSEGTEAFF	TRBJ1-1	TRBV12-3/TRBV12-4
CASSLERTDTQYF	TRBJ2-3	TRBV5-1
CASSLVASQADEQFF	TRBJ2-1	TRBV12-3/TRBV12-4
CASSANPGRSYEQYF	TRBJ2-7	TRBV5-1
CASSLGGGADTQYF	TRBJ2-3	TRBV7-8
CASSLGLAGVNEQYF	TRBJ2-7	TRBV7-2
CASSFSRGATYEQYF	TRBJ2-7	TRBV28
CAVGGLAGQETQYF	TRBJ2-5	TRBV10-3
CASKVAGGPTYEQYF	TRBJ2-7	TRBV2
CASTRQGALGSNQPQHF	TRBJ1-5	TRBV2
CASRVQGYSYEQYF	TRBJ2-7	TRBV6-1
CASSLTGTGWGTKNIQYF	TRBJ2-4	TRBV6-1
CASRGPLGLSGANVLTF	TRBJ2-6	TRBV12-3/TRBV12-4
CASSRALGENEQYF	TRBJ2-7	TRBV4-2
CASSSTSGATYEQYF	TRBJ2-7	TRBV5-1
CASSEVGNLNIQYF	TRBJ2-4	TRBV2
CASTAGGSSYEQYF	TRBJ2-7	TRBV10-2
CASGSYSGNTIYF	TRBJ1-3	TRBV25-1
CASSPLLEATYEQYF	TRBJ2-7	TRBV9
CASSPDTSPLAKNIQYF	TRBJ2-4	TRBV7-6
CASSPGNTEAFF	TRBJ1-1	TRBV12-3/TRBV12-4
CASSQPRTGGRGEQFF	TRBJ2-1	TRBV5-1
CSARGGRRDRSPLHF	TRBJ1-6	TRBV20-1
CASSLDVLAGVQVFHEQFF	TRBJ2-1	TRBV11-1
CSAIRDSRNTEAFF	TRBJ1-1	TRBV20-1
CASSSKREFLYEQYF	TRBJ2-7	TRBV7-8